Presented here are 7 T cell receptor beta chains from one specimen sequenced in a study of shared clonotypes between healthy human individuals. Only in-frame clones appear in the TCRdb table, and some are missing; sequencing was by immunoSEQ multiplex PCR. This sample has roughly 2,500,000 clones, with 80% to 95% found just once. The sequenced sample consisted of naive CD4+ T cells from PBMCs. Described subset: CD45RA+ positively selected. The receptor source for this set is a young man in good health. Some clones in this sample may be carry-over from other donors' samples.

V gene TRBV6-5 combines with J gene TRBJ1-5, with D tentatively TRBD1 (5 bases). V was trimmed by 2 bases and J by 1 base, leaving 12 bases between them. This CDR3 is 16 amino acids long. Germline V gene data show CDR1 as MNHEY and CDR2 as SVGAGI. CDR3 DNA sequence: TGTGCCAGCAGTTACGGCTTAGGGGACAGCAATCAGCCCCAGCATTTT. Translating it yields CASSYGLGDSNQPQHF.

The chain joins TRBV7-3 to TRBJ2-1, with TRBD2 matching over 13 bases. CDR3 length: 16 residues. Germline values: CDR1 SGHTA, CDR2 FQGTGA. Germline trimming cut 2 bases from V and 6 bases from J; bases unmatched to any gene: 4. The CDR3 spells CASSLRTSGSINEQFF. The CDR3 region has the DNA TGTGCCAGCAGCTTACGGACTAGCGGGAGTATCAATGAGCAGTTCTTC.

V and J are TRBV2 and TRBJ2-5, with D possibly called TRBD1 or TRBD2 (5 bases each). From germline, CDR1 is SNHLY and CDR2 FYNNEI. V gave up 6 bases and J gave up 7 bases, with 21 bases separating them. This CDR3 region has 15 residues. DNA for the CDR3: TGTGCCAGCAGACCCGGGACCTTGATCCAGGGGACCCAGTACTTC. It specifies CASRPGTLIQGTQYF. Filled out from reference TRBV2 and TRBJ2-5, the complete variable domain reads EPEVTQTPSHQVTQMGQEVILRCVPISNHLYFYWYRQILGQKVEFLVSFYNNEISEKSEIFDDQFSVERPDGSNFTLKIRSTKLEDSAMYFCASRPGTLIQGTQYFGPGTRLLVL.

The J gene is TRBJ2-3, the V gene TRBV5-4; D may be TRBD2 (5 bases). Germline lookup yields CDR1 SGHNT and CDR2 YYREEE (reference sequence). There are 16 residues in the CDR3. The V end lost 4 bases, the J end lost 0 bases, and 15 bases lay between the germline ends. CDR3 residues: CASSPAGVGSTDTQYF. For the CDR3, the DNA is TGTGCCAGCAGCCCCGCCGGGGTAGGGAGCACAGATACGCAGTATTTT.

As to this clone: Other DNA sequences in the same sample also yield this CDR3. CDR3: CASSPGQVGYEQYF. The CDR3 region has the DNA TGTGCCAGCTCCCCAGGACAGGTCGGCTACGAGCAGTACTTC. This chain links TRBV18 with TRBJ2-7; 7 nucleotides line up with TRBD1. V shed 6 bases and J 3 bases; nucleotides not matched to a gene: 8. Germline V gene lookup returns CDR1 KGHSH and CDR2 LQKENI. This CDR3 comprises 14 residues.

This clone was counted a few times. V usage is TRBV4-1 and J usage is TRBJ1-1; a possible D gene is TRBD1 (5 bases). Germline V gene data show CDR1 as MGHRA and CDR2 as YSYEKL. The V gene lost 4 bases and the J gene lost 1 base, with 13 bases spanning the gap. This CDR3 has 15 amino acids. The CDR3 nucleotides read TGCGCCAGCAGCCTCGGGAACAGGAGGAACACTGAAGCTTTCTTT. It codes for CASSLGNRRNTEAFF.

The rearrangement links TRBV6-9 to TRBJ2-7; the D gene is possibly TRBD2 (5 bases). Between the trimmed V and J ends, which lost 3 bases and 7 bases, there was a span of 16 bases. Germline V gives CDR1 MNHGY, CDR2 SVAAGI. This CDR3 has 14 amino acids. The CDR3 sequence: CASSYCIETGEQYF. The CDR3 DNA reads as TGTGCCAGCAGTTACTGTATCGAGACGGGAGAGCAGTACTTC.